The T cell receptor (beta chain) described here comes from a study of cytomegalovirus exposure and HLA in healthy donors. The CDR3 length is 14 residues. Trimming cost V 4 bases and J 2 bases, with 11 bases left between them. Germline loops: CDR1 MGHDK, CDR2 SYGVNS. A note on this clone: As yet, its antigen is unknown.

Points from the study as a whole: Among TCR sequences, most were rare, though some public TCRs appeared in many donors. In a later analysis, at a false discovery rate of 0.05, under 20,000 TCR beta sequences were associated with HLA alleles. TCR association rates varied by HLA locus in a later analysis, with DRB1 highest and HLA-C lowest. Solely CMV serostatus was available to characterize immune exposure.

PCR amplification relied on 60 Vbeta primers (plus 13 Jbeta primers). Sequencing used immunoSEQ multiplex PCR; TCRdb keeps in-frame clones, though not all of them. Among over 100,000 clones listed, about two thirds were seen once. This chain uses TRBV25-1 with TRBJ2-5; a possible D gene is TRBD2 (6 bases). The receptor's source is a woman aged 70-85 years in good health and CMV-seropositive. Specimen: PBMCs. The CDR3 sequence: CASSALGGQETQYF. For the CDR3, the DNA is TGTGCCAGCAGTGCCCTTGGGGGGCAAGAGACCCAGTACTTC.